The source of this T cell receptor beta chain is a study of identical twins. Carrying unique molecular identifiers, the cDNA also gained a universal primer site through template switching. Each CDR3 protein gets one entry after TCRdb re-called the 5' RACE reads with MiXCR. Of about 240,000 distinct CDR3 sequences listed, roughly 12% were seen once; the top ten hold about 4.1%. This CDR3 contains 16 residues. In germline, CDR1 is MGHRA, CDR2 YSYEKL. V dropped 5 bases and J dropped 3; count of bases not matched to a gene: 12. A further study also used this sample, focusing on yellow fever vaccine responses in identical twins.

V is TRBV4-1 and J is TRBJ2-7, with 8 bases fitting TRBD2. The specimen sequenced was memory (CD45RO+) T cells sorted from blood. This clonotype was obtained from a woman between 18 and 29 years old in good health. The CDR3 DNA follows: TGCGCCAGCAGCTTAGGTCTCGCTAGCGGGCGCTACGAGCAGTACTTC. Translated: CASSLGLASGRYEQYF.